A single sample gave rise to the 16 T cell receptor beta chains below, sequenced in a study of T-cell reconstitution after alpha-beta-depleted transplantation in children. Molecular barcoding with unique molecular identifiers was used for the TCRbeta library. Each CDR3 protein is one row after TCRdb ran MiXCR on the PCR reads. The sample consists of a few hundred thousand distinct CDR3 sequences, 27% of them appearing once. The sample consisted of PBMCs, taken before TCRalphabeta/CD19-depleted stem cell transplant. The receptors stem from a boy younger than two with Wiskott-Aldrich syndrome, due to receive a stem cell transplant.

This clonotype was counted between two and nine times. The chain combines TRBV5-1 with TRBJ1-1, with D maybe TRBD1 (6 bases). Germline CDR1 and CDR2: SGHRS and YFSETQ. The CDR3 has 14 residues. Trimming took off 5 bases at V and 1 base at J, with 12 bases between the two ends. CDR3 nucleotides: TGCGCCAGCAGAGGGGGGACGGCGAACACTGAAGCTTTCTTT. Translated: CASRGGTANTEAFF.

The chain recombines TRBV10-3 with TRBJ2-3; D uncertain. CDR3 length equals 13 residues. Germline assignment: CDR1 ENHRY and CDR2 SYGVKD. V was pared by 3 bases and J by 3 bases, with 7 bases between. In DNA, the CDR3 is TGTGCCATCAGTGACCGAGAGACAGATACGCAGTATTTT. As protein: CAISDRETDTQYF.

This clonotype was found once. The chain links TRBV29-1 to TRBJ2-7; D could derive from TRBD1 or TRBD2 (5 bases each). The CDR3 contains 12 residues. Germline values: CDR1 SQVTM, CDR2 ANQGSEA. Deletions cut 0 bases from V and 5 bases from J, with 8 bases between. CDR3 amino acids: CSVEDRGDEQYF. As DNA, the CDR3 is TGCAGCGTTGAAGATAGAGGGGACGAGCAGTACTTC.

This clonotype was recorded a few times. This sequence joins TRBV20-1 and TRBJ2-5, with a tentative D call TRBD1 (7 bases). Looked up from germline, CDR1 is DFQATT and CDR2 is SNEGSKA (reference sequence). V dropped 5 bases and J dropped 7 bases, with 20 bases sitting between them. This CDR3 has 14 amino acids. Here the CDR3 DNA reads TGCAGTGCTCTAGGGGGGCGGCAGGGGGTGACCCAGTACTTC. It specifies CSALGGRQGVTQYF.

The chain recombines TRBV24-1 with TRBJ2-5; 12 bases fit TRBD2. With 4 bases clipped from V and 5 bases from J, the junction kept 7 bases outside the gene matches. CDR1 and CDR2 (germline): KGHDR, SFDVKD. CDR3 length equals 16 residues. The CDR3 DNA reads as TGTGCCACCAGTGACTACGGGACTAGCGGGTGGGAGACCCAGTACTTC. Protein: CATSDYGTSGWETQYF.

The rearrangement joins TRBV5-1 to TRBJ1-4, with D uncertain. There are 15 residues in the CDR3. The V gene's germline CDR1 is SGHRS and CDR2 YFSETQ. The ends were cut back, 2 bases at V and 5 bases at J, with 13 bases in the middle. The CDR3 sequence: CASSFFAGANEKLFF. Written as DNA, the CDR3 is TGCGCCAGCAGCTTTTTCGCAGGAGCAAATGAAAAACTGTTTTTT.

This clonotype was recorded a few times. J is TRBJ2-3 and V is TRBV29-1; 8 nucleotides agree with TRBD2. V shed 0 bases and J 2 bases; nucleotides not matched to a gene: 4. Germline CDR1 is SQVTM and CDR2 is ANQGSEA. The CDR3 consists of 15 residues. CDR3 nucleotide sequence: TGCAGCGTTGAAGATATAGCGGGAAACACAGATACGCAGTATTTT. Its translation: CSVEDIAGNTDTQYF.

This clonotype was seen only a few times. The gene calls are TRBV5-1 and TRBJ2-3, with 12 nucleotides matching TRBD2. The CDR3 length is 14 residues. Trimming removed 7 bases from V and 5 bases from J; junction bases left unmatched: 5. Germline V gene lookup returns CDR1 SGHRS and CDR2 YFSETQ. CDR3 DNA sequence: TGCGCCAGCGACCAGGGACTAGCGGGAGATACGCAGTATTTT. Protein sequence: CASDQGLAGDTQYF.

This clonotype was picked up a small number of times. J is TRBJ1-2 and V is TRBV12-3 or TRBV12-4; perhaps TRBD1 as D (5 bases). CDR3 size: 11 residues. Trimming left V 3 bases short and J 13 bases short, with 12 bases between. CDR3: CASSFADICTF. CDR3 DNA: TGTGCCAGCAGTTTCGCGGACATTTGCACCTTC.

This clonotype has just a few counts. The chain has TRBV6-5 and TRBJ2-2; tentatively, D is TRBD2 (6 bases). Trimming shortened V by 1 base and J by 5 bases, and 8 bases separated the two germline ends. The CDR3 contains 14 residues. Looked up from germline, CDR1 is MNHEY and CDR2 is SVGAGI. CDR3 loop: CASSYYRGTGELFF. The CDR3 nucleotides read TGTGCCAGCAGTTACTATCGGGGGACCGGGGAGCTGTTTTTT.

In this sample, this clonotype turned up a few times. This CDR3 reads CASLKSSYEQYF. CDR3 sequence (DNA): TGTGCCAGCCTCAAAAGCTCCTACGAGCAGTACTTC. This rearrangement joins TRBV28 to TRBJ2-7; no clear D. CDR3 size: 12 residues. V was clipped by 8 bases and J by 0 bases, with 8 bases between them. Germline CDR1 reads MDHEN; CDR2 reads SYDVKM.

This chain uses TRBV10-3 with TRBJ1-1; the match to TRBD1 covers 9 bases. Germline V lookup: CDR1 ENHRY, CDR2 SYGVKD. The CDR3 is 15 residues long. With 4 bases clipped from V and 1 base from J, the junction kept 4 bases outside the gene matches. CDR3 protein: CAISGPGQGNTEAFF. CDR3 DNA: TGTGCCATCAGTGGACCGGGACAGGGGAACACTGAAGCTTTCTTT.

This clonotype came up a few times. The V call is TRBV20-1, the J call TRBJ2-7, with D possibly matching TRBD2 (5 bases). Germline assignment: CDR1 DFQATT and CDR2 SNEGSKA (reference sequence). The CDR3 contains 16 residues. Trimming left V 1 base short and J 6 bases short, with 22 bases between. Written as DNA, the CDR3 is TGCAGTGCTAGAGTTGCAGGCCAAGGTTTCGCGGGCGAGCAGTACTTC. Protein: CSARVAGQGFAGEQYF.

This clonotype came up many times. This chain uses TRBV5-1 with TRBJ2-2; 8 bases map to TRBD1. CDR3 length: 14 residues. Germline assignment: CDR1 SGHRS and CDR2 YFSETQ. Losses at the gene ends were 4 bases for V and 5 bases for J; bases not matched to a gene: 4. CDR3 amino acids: CASSRTGLTGELFF. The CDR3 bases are TGCGCCAGCAGCCGGACAGGGTTGACCGGGGAGCTGTTTTTT.

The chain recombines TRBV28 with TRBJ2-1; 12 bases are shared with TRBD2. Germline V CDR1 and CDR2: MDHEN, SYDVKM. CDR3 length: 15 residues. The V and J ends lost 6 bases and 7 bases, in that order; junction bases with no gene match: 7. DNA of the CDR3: TGTGCCAGCAGGGTACTAGCGGGAGGACGTAATGAGCAGTTCTTC. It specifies CASRVLAGGRNEQFF.

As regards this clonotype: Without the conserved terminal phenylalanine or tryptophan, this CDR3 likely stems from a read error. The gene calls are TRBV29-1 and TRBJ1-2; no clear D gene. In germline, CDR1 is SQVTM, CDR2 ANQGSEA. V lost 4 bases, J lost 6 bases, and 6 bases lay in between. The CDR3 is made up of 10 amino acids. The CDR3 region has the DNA TGCAGCGTTGGTGGGCATGGCTACACCTCC. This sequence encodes CSVGGHGYTS.